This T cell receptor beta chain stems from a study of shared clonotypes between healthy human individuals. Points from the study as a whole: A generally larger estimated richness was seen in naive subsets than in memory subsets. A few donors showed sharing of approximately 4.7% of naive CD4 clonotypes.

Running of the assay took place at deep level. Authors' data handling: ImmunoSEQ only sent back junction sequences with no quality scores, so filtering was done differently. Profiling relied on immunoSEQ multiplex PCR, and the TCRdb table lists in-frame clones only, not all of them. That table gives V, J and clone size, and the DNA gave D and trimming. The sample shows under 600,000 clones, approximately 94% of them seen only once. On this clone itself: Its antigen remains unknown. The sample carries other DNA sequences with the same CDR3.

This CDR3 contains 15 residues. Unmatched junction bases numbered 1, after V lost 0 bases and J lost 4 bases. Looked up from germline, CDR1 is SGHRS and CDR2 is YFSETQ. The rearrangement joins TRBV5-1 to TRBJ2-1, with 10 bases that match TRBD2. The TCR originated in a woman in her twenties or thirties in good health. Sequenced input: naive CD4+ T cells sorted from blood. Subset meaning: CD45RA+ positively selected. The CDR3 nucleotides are TGCGCCAGCAGCTTGGAACTAGCGGGGTACAATGAGCAGTTCTTC. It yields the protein CASSLELAGYNEQFF.